One sample yielded the 9 T cell receptor beta chains listed below, sequenced in a study of T cells in Graves' hyperthyroidism and ophthalmopathy. TCR beta CDR3 region amplification was performed from RNA transcripts. An initial round of RT-PCR targeting the TCR CDR3 relied on the HTBI primer set. TCRdb processed the multiplex PCR reads anew with MiXCR; each CDR3 protein has one entry. The sample has under 600,000 distinct CDR3 sequences, more than 15% seen once. The sample comprised blood. Source of these receptors: a middle-aged woman with Graves' ophthalmopathy.

Only a few counts were recorded for this clonotype. This chain connects TRBV6-5 to TRBJ2-2, with D unclear. Trimming cost V 2 bases and J 0 bases, with 7 bases left between them. The CDR3 loop spans 15 amino acids. Per germline, CDR1 MNHEY and CDR2 SVGAGI. CDR3 nucleotide sequence: TGTGCCAGCAGTTACGCAGTCGCGAACACCGGGGAGCTGTTTTTT. This codes for CASSYAVANTGELFF.

The V gene is TRBV7-8, the J gene TRBJ2-4, with TRBD2 matching 11 bases. Germline assignment: CDR1 SGHVS and CDR2 FQNEAQ. The junction had 8 bases not matched to a gene; V was cut back by 5 bases and J by 2 bases. The CDR3 is made up of 17 amino acids. CDR3 in amino acids: CASSLMGLAVSKNIQYF. The CDR3 region has the DNA TGTGCCAGCAGCCTAATGGGACTAGCGGTCTCCAAAAACATTCAGTACTTC.

The chain couples TRBV5-4 to TRBJ1-4, with D perhaps matching TRBD1 (5 bases). The CDR3 length is 14 residues. Trimming removed 7 bases from V and 5 bases from J, with 15 bases in between. Germline V gives CDR1 SGHNT, CDR2 YYREEE (reference sequence). The CDR3 protein is CASGRDGGNEKLFF. The CDR3 bases are TGTGCCAGCGGCCGGGACGGGGGAAATGAAAAACTGTTTTTT.

The chain employs TRBV20-1 and TRBJ2-3; 10 bases are a match to TRBD2. The CDR3 is 14 residues long. The germline V gene has CDR1 DFQATT and CDR2 SNEGSKA (reference sequence). J gave up 6 bases and V 1 base, and 4 bases lay outside the gene matches. The CDR3 protein is CSARVPSGSDTQYF. The CDR3 region has the DNA TGCAGTGCTAGAGTACCTAGCGGGAGTGATACGCAGTATTTT.

The CDR3 DNA is TGCAGCCTCCCGGAACCGAACACCGGGGAGCTGTTTTTT. Protein sequence: CSLPEPNTGELFF. The V call is TRBV20-1, the J call TRBJ2-2, with D hard to call. The CDR3 extends over 13 amino acids. In germline, CDR1 is DFQATT, CDR2 SNEGSKA (reference sequence).

The chain carries TRBV29-1 and TRBJ2-3; D not certain. Germline V gene sequence: CDR1 SQVTM, CDR2 ANQGSEA. Trimming left V 7 bases short and J 4 bases short, with 15 bases between. The length of the CDR3 is 13 residues. The CDR3 spells CSAWGGWADTQYF. The DNA for the CDR3 is TGCAGCGCCTGGGGTGGGTGGGCAGATACGCAGTATTTT.

V and J are TRBV10-2 and TRBJ2-7; D is perhaps TRBD1 or TRBD2 (5 bases each). This CDR3 spans 13 amino acids. Per germline, CDR1 WSHSY and CDR2 SAAADI. The germline V and J ends were trimmed by 0 bases and 6 bases, with 9 bases remaining between them. The CDR3 is CASSESVGTEQYF. The CDR3 DNA reads as TGCGCCAGCAGTGAGTCCGTAGGGACCGAGCAGTACTTC.

Many counts were recorded for this clonotype. The genes are TRBV28 and TRBJ2-5; the D gene is possibly TRBD1 (5 bases). CDR3 length: 15 amino acids. From germline, CDR1 is MDHEN and CDR2 SYDVKM. Trimming removed 3 bases at V and 4 bases at J, with 15 bases between. The CDR3 reads CASSLIRQGVETQYF. Written as DNA, the CDR3 is TGTGCCAGCAGTTTGATTAGGCAGGGTGTAGAGACCCAGTACTTC. The variable domain in full, with the rest retrieved from reference TRBV28 and TRBJ2-5, is DVKVTQSSRYLVKRTGEKVFLECVQDMDHENMFWYRQDPGLGLRLIYFSYDVKMKEKGDIPEGYSVSREKKERFSLILESASTNQTSMYLCASSLIRQGVETQYFGPGTRLLVL.

J is TRBJ1-2 and V is TRBV3-1, with TRBD1 as a possible D gene (5 bases). Germline V gene data show CDR1 as LGHDT and CDR2 as YNNKEL (reference sequence). The CDR3 spans 15 residues. V was cut by 0 bases and J by 0 bases, with 8 bases left in between. The CDR3: CASSQDVGANYGYTF. Written as DNA, the CDR3 is TGTGCCAGCAGCCAAGATGTAGGGGCTAACTATGGCTACACCTTC.